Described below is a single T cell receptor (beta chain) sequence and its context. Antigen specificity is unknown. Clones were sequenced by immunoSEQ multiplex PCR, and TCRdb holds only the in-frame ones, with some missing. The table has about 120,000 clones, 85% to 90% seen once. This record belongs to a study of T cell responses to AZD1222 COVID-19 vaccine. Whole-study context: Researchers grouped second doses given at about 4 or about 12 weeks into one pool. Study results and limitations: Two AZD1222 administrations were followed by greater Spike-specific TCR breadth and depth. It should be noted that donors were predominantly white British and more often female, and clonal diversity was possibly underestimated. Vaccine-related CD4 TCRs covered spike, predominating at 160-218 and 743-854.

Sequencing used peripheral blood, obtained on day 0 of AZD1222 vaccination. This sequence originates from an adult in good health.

CDR3 sequence reads: CASSVPSARSYEQYF. CDR3 in DNA: TGTGCCAGCAGTGTCCCTAGCGCACGCTCCTACGAGCAGTACTTC. This chain uses TRBV2 with TRBJ2-7, with D possibly TRBD2 on 6 matching bases. Trimming shortened V by 4 bases and J by 0 bases, and 13 bases separated the two germline ends. The CDR3 loop spans 15 amino acids. Looked up from germline, CDR1 is SNHLY and CDR2 is FYNNEI.